This TCR beta chain stems from a study of blood T cell repertoires in COVID-19. Across the study: The United States, Italy and Spain supplied acute and convalescent COVID-19 samples. In each case, the material was cDNA or gDNA derived from T cells, B-cell-depleted T cells, or PBMCs.

The authors' processing: The assay estimated nucleated cells by amplifying reference gene primers. The table came from immunoSEQ multiplex PCR; TCRdb's copy has only in-frame clones and leaves some out. The D gene and trimming were derived from the DNA, and the V and J assignments and clone size from that table. The sample contains roughly 40,000 clones, about 86% of which appear only once. The ends lost 6 bases at V and 4 bases at J; junction bases unmatched: 7. This CDR3 region has 14 residues. In germline, CDR1 is MDHEN, CDR2 SYDVKM. The sample consisted of peripheral blood. The TCR sequence derives from a woman older than 75 with active or convalescent COVID-19. The V gene is TRBV28, the J gene TRBJ1-2; 8 bases match TRBD1. The CDR3 DNA reads TGTGCCAGCAGCTTTGGACAGGGTACCTATGGCTACACCTTC. As protein: CASSFGQGTYGYTF.